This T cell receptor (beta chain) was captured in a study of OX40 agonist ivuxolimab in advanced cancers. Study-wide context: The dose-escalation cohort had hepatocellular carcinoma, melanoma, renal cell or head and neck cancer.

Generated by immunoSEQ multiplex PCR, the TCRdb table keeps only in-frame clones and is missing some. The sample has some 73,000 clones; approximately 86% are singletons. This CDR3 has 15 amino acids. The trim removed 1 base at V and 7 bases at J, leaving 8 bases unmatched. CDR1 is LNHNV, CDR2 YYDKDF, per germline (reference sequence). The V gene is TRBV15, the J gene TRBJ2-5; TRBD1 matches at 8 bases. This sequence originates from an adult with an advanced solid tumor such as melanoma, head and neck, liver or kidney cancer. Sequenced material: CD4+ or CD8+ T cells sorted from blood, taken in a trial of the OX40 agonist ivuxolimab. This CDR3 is CATSRGQQGDGTQYF. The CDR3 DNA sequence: TGTGCCACCAGCAGAGGCCAACAGGGGGACGGGACCCAGTACTTC. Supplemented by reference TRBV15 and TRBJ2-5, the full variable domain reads DAMVIQNPRYQVTQFGKPVTLSCSQTLNHNVMYWYQQKSSQAPKLLFHYYDKDFNNEADTPDNFQSRRPNTSFCFLDIRSPGLGDTAMYLCATSRGQQGDGTQYFGPGTRLLVL.